The present entry profiles one TCR beta chain with its context. The sample belongs to a study of blood T cell repertoires in COVID-19. Study at large: In each case, the material was cDNA or gDNA derived from T cells, B-cell-depleted T cells, or PBMCs.

There are 15 residues in the CDR3. Trimming took 4 bases from V and 10 from J; bases not matched to a gene: 15. Germline CDR1 SNHLY, CDR2 FYNNEI. In the authors' workflow: Estimated nucleated cell counts came from reference gene primer amplification. Data came from immunoSEQ multiplex PCR; TCRdb stores just in-frame clones and leaves some out. That table furnishes V, J and clone size, whereas the DNA furnished D and trimming. The sample includes tens of thousands of clones, just over 85% seen only once; the top ten take less than 5.5%. The material sequenced was peripheral blood. The receptor was isolated from a human donor in a cohort sampled during active COVID-19. The chain joins TRBV2 to TRBJ2-5; 7 positions agree with TRBD2. CDR3 bases: TGTGCCAGCAGTGGACAGCTGACTAGGGCGGGAGTCCAGTACTTC. Translation gives CASSGQLTRAGVQYF.